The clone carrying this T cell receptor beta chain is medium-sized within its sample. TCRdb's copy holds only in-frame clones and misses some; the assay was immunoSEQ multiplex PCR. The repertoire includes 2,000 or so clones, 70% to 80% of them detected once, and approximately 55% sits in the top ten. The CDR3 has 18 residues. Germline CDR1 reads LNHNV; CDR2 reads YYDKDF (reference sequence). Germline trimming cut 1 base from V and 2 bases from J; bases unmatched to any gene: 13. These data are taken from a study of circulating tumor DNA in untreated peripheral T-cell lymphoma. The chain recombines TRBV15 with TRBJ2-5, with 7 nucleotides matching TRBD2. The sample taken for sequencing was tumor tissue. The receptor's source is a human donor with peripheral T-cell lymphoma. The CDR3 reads CATSRVRLAGLSQETQYF. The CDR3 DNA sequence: TGTGCCACCAGCAGAGTGAGGTTAGCGGGCCTCTCTCAAGAGACCCAGTACTTC.